This TCR beta chain is drawn from a study of T cell responses to AZD1222 COVID-19 vaccine. About this clone itself: As yet, its antigen is unknown.

Overall study findings and caveats: Within unmutated variant regions lay the reported targets of nearly half of spike-specific TCRs. Clonal diversity was possibly underestimated; the donors were predominantly white British and more often female.

Germline V CDR1 and CDR2: LGHDT, YNNKEL (reference sequence). This CDR3 contains 13 residues. The V end lost 0 bases, the J end lost 4 bases, and 7 bases lay between the germline ends. The protocol was immunoSEQ multiplex PCR, while the TCRdb copy is restricted to in-frame clones and leaves out a portion. The sample holds 130,000 or so clones; 80% to 95% are singletons and the top ten take around 1%. The chain recombines TRBV3-1 (or the pseudogene TRBV3-2) with TRBJ2-7; D unresolved. Sample: peripheral blood, taken on day 0 of MenACWY control vaccination. This clonotype was obtained from an adult in good health. This CDR3 reads CASSQDTGYEQYF. CDR3 DNA: TGTGCCAGCAGCCAAGACACCGGGTACGAGCAGTACTTC.